This T cell receptor beta chain appears in the sequencing data of a study of cytomegalovirus exposure and HLA in healthy donors (dated by TCRdb to the late 2010s). In the study overall: According to a later analysis, the approximately 130 validation repertoires were produced on the same platform as the 700 or so repertoires of the first cohort. The aim of the study was to test whether cataloging public T cell receptors could identify signatures of past pathogen exposure. A separate validation cohort of 100 to 150 different subjects was used in addition to the 666-subject first cohort. The study combined high-throughput TCR immunosequencing, statistical association of individual TCRs with disease status, and machine learning to predict cytomegalovirus infection status. Results the study describes overall, beyond this receptor: Three of the identified cytomegalovirus-associated TCR beta chains were confirmed in vitro to be specific for cytomegalovirus antigens. A total of about 150 TCR beta chains were listed by the study as associated with cytomegalovirus. Subsequent analysis determined that TCRs grouped into clusters in the first cohort also showed a tendency toward co-occurrence across the roughly 130 validation repertoires, and 85% to 95% of cluster scores exceeded 0. According to the authors, the approach could potentially be generalized to other disease states and immunological phenotypes. In both the original and validation cohorts, the classifier was reported to diagnose cytomegalovirus status with high specificity and sensitivity. All 120 or so repertoires were used to score co-occurrence in the validation cohort in a later analysis, because that analysis had no HLA typing for the cohort. Most TCR sequences were seen in very few donors, while some public TCRs were found in many individuals.

To prepare the library, the immunoSEQ multiplex PCR assay was applied. In the authors' own workflow: A statistical classification framework was built for diagnosing cytomegalovirus status from the catalog of TCR beta chain sequences. The table was pulled from immuneACCESS by TCRdb, which kept in-frame rearrangements only. Such tables lose some clones; where checked, under half of the loss comes from unresolved V genes, and the rest has no known cause. V and J calls and clone size follow that table, whereas D and trimming were derived from the DNA. The sample includes 60,000 to 75,000 clones, with 95% observed a single time. About 6.4% of the sample is in the top ten clones. The CDR3 runs 13 residues from the cysteine to the phenylalanine. The sequence is cut down to CDR3 DNA, 39 bases in frame from base 1. The germline V gene (reference sequence) sets CDR1 to LNHNV and CDR2 to YYDKDF. After removal of 9 bases from V and 2 bases from J, the junction retains 4 bases not matched to a gene.

The donors were included in the validation cohort of 90 to 150 subjects, a group kept apart from the roughly 690-subject first cohort. Turning to this clone: Its antigen remains unidentified. Per-base quality was not reported, and no clone a single base away is much larger than it.

What was sequenced was PBMCs. The chain links TRBV15 with TRBJ1-2; TRBD1 matches 9 bases in the middle. This sequence was found in a woman aged 18-29 years in good health and CMV-seropositive. The sequenced DNA is TGTGCCACGCAACAGGGGGCAAACTATGGCTACACCTTC. This gives the protein CATQQGANYGYTF.